This TCR beta chain was identified in a study of blood T cell repertoires in COVID-19. In the original analysis: Estimation of nucleated cell counts was performed using reference gene primer amplification. Produced via immunoSEQ multiplex PCR; TCRdb's table is partial and in-frame only. The V and J calls and clone size were taken over from that table, and D and trimming were inferred from the DNA. The data show some 28,000 clones, roughly nine tenths seen once. Germline lookup yields CDR1 SNHLY and CDR2 FYNNEI. The V segment lost 8 bases and the J segment 0 bases; nucleotides outside the gene matches: 3. The CDR3 runs 14 residues.

The genes are TRBV2 and TRBJ1-1; 10 nucleotides match TRBD1. The TCR comes from a human donor in a cohort sampled during active COVID-19. Sequencing was carried out using peripheral blood. The CDR3 is CASGTGVMNTEAFF. The DNA of the CDR3 is TGTGCCAGCGGGACAGGGGTTATGAACACTGAAGCTTTCTTT.